This T cell receptor (beta chain) appears in the sequencing data of a study of blood T cell repertoires in COVID-19. About the research overall: Samples came from the United States, Italy and Spain, spanning acute and convalescent COVID-19. T cells, B-cell-depleted T cells, or PBMCs supplied cDNA or gDNA.

Germline V gene data show CDR1 as SEHNR and CDR2 as FQNEAQ (reference sequence). This CDR3 contains 14 residues. The ends lost 3 bases at V and 5 bases at J; junction bases unmatched: 6. The authors' processing: Reference gene primer amplification yielded estimated nucleated cell counts. Generated by immunoSEQ multiplex PCR, the TCRdb table keeps only in-frame clones and is missing some. V and J calls and clone size are given by that table; D and trimming were obtained from the DNA. The sample yields some 45,000 clones, over 80% seen once. The clonotype originates from a human donor with active COVID-19. The donor label of this sample is uncertain. The sequenced sample consisted of peripheral blood. V usage is TRBV7-9 and J usage is TRBJ2-7, with 8 bases identical to TRBD1. The CDR3 here is CASSFVDREDEQYF. CDR3 nucleotides: TGTGCCAGCAGCTTCGTGGACAGGGAAGACGAGCAGTACTTC.